This T cell receptor (beta chain) was sequenced in a study of T cells in Graves' hyperthyroidism and ophthalmopathy (dated by TCRdb to between 2019 and 2020). Notes on the research overall: Peripheral blood samples were taken at the time of initial diagnosis, prior to any treatment. In several Graves' hyperthyroidism patients, the study also compared T-cell repertoires from thyroid tissue with T-cell repertoires from blood. An independent validation cohort of around 19 hyperthyroidism patients and 17 patients who later progressed to ophthalmopathy tested prospective prediction of ophthalmopathy. After sampling, hyperthyroidism patients received methimazole starting at 30 mg daily, and ophthalmopathy patients received high-dose intravenous methylprednisolone. TCR Vbeta CDR3 sequencing of approximately 140 peripheral blood samples (fewer than 45 ophthalmopathy, over 70 hyperthyroidism and around 17 progressor patients) is reported in the paper. The roughly 91 discovery patients were randomly divided into training and test sets at a 7:3 ratio. A discovery cohort of roughly 96 patients, roughly 43 with Graves' ophthalmopathy and 57 with stable Graves' hyperthyroidism, was used to find distinguishing TCR V-J signatures.

Summary of the overall study and its limitations: Most expanded thyroid clonotypes (frequency above 0.001) were also found in blood, which suggests that blood repertoires may mirror thyroid immune responses. In cross-validation, a model built on a 13 V-J signature told ophthalmopathy apart from stable hyperthyroidism with 85% to 90% sensitivity and around 84% specificity, and in testing the same model reached 80%/75%. No statistical method was used to fix the sample size in advance, and group allocation was not hidden from the investigators. In validation, the model predicted progression to ophthalmopathy a median of about 6.8 months before onset, with about 64% sensitivity and about 72% specificity.

Amplification of TCR beta CDR3 regions was carried out from RNA transcripts. The first round of RT-PCR for the TCR CDR3 was performed with the HTBI primer set and the Qiagen OneStep RT-PCR kit. The libraries were constructed in a second round of multiplex PCR and then size-selected and purified. Paired-end sequencing of the libraries was performed with 100 bp reads on an Illumina HiSeq2000. Per the original workflow: SOAPnuke was used to process the raw data, throwing out any read that contained adapters or uncalled bases, had a mean Phred below 15, or lacked an exact constant-primer or identifier match. COPE v1.2.5 was used to merge high-quality paired reads, and clonotypes were defined as unique nucleotide sequences. Clonotypes were aligned to IMGT TRBV, TRBD and TRBJ reference segments using MiTCR v1.1. The analysis was restricted to V-J combinations with a frequency above 0.0001, which together covered 99.2% of the repertoires. The TCS score was defined as the ratio of F50 (clonal expansion) to E x V (chaos), calculated using BLOSUM62-based TCRdist between CDR3 peptides within each V-J. Welch's t-statistics and random forest reduced some 510 V-J features to some 14, which were used in a naive Bayes classifier (R e1071). TCRdb reprocessed the public reads (quality trimming at Q25 with fastp, clone calling with MiXCR) and kept in-frame beta chains. Records with the same CDR3 protein are collapsed into one entry carrying the most frequent genes and DNA. The V and J calls were determined by TCRdb, not by the authors. The sample contains about 350,000 distinct CDR3 sequences, approximately 14% of them found a single time. The ten largest account for around 24% of the sample.

A few counts support this clonotype. Its target antigen remains unknown. No base quality values were provided; no much bigger clone lies one nucleotide off. A patient counted as having stable Graves' hyperthyroidism if no progression to ophthalmopathy occurred over 18 months of follow-up. Hyperthyroidism patients were aged 18 to 65 years and newly diagnosed, with disease duration of less than 2 months. Exclusion was applied to patients with uncontrolled infections, other autoimmune diseases, pregnancy or lactation. Diagnoses were established on the basis of clinical symptoms, serum thyroxine and TRAb, thyroid ultrasound, and orbital computed tomography. PBMCs were separated from 10 ml of fresh peripheral blood using Ficoll-Paque density gradient centrifugation. Total RNA was extracted with Trizol reagent, and quality was checked on an Agilent 2100 Bioanalyzer. What was sequenced was blood. This TCR was recovered from a young woman with Graves' hyperthyroidism.

The CDR3 here reads CASSWSGLGIYEQYF. The bases read TGCGCCAGCAGCTGGTCGGGTCTGGGAATCTACGAGCAGTACTTC. The V and J genes are TRBV5-1 and TRBJ2-7; a confident D gene designation cannot be given. Per the germline V gene, SGHRS is the CDR1 and YFSETQ is the CDR2. From the cysteine up to the phenylalanine, the CDR3 has a length of 15 residues. Only CDR3 DNA is held: 45 bases, read in frame from base 1. V and J lose 3 bases and 3 bases, and a span of 16 bases separates them.